A single sample is the source of the 21 T cell receptor beta chains below, sequenced in a study of shared clonotypes between healthy human individuals. Assay: immunoSEQ multiplex PCR; the TCRdb copy retains only in-frame clones and omits some. This sample has 550,000 to 700,000 clones, with more than 70% found just once. Sequenced input: memory CD4+ T cells sorted from blood. As to subset: CD45RA-negative fraction. These receptor sequences come from a woman in her twenties or thirties in good health.

The rearrangement links TRBV18 to TRBJ2-7; D not resolved. Germline assignment: CDR1 KGHSH and CDR2 LQKENI. CDR3 length: 14 residues. V lost 3 bases and J lost 2, with 11 bases in between. CDR3 region: CASSPPVVPYEQYF. The CDR3 DNA sequence: TGTGCCAGCTCACCCCCAGTGGTACCCTACGAGCAGTACTTC.

This sequence joins TRBV9 and TRBJ2-3; 7 bases fit TRBD2. The V segment lost 3 bases and the J segment 6 bases; nucleotides outside the gene matches: 10. The CDR3 totals 15 residues. The germline V gene has CDR1 SGDLS and CDR2 YYNGEE. CDR3 DNA: TGTGCCAGCAGCGCCTCGGGACTATTCATGGATACGCAGTATTTT. Translating it yields CASSASGLFMDTQYF.

This clone was observed at least ten times. V and J are TRBV7-9 and TRBJ1-1; maybe TRBD1 (6 bases). CDR3 length: 14 residues. CDR1 is SEHNR, CDR2 FQNEAQ, per germline (reference sequence). The ends were cut back, 4 bases at V and 1 base at J, with 10 bases in the middle. CDR3 sequence: CASSSATGNTEAFF. The CDR3, as DNA: TGTGCCAGCAGCTCTGCGACAGGGAACACTGAAGCTTTCTTT.

The chain is built from TRBV9 and TRBJ2-2, with D possibly called TRBD1 or TRBD2 (5 bases each). Germline assignment: CDR1 SGDLS and CDR2 YYNGEE. The CDR3 is made up of 14 amino acids. Trimming cost V 4 bases and J 8 bases, with 15 bases left between them. CDR3 coding DNA: TGTGCCAGCAGCCCCCGGGACCCCCTTGGGGAGCTGTTTTTT. Protein: CASSPRDPLGELFF.

This rearrangement joins TRBV19 to TRBJ2-3; D gene ambiguous. Trimming stripped 6 bases from V and 5 bases from J, with 15 bases between. The CDR3 totals 14 residues. Germline loops: CDR1 LNHDA, CDR2 SQIVND (reference sequence). The CDR3 DNA is TGTGCCAGTAGACTTCGGACCCTAGAAGATACGCAGTATTTT. It yields the protein CASRLRTLEDTQYF.

This clone was counted between two and nine times. The chain combines TRBV11-2 with TRBJ2-5; possibly TRBD1 or TRBD2 for D (7 bases each). The CDR3 runs 14 residues. Germline CDR1 reads SGHAT; CDR2 reads FQNNGV. Trimming shortened V by 3 bases and J by 4 bases, and 12 bases separated the two germline ends. The CDR3 coding sequence is TGTGCCAGCAGCTTGGCAGGGGGGGGAGAGACCCAGTACTTC. It codes for CASSLAGGGETQYF.

The table lists this clone with many counts. The J gene is TRBJ1-1, the V gene TRBV13, with 7 positions matching TRBD1. CDR3 size: 15 residues. Germline values: CDR1 PRHDT, CDR2 FYEKMQ (reference sequence). The trim removed 10 bases at V and 0 bases at J, leaving 11 bases unmatched. This CDR3 reads CATRTRGGMNTEAFF. As DNA, the CDR3 is TGTGCCACGAGGACCCGAGGGGGCATGAACACTGAAGCTTTCTTT.

V and J are TRBV28 and TRBJ2-3; D possibly corresponds to TRBD1 (6 bases). The germline V gene encodes CDR1 MDHEN and CDR2 SYDVKM. V gave up 5 bases and J gave up 6 bases, with 12 bases separating them. There are 13 residues in the CDR3. CDR3 residues: CASSKQGSDTQYF. The CDR3 DNA reads TGTGCCAGCAGTAAACAGGGCTCGGATACGCAGTATTTT.

The chain uses TRBV19 and TRBJ1-5, with D unclear. Germline V gene data show CDR1 as LNHDA and CDR2 as SQIVND (reference sequence). The CDR3 is 16 amino acids. V lost 1 base, J lost 3 bases, and 13 bases lay in between. The CDR3 spells CASSIGINLDNQPQHF. The CDR3 DNA sequence: TGTGCCAGTAGTATAGGGATCAACCTGGACAATCAGCCCCAGCATTTT.

This clone was detected once. The chain has TRBV19 and TRBJ1-1; D is unresolved. The germline V gene has CDR1 LNHDA and CDR2 SQIVND (reference sequence). Between the trimmed V and J ends, which lost 5 bases and 1 base, there was a span of 14 bases. This CDR3 has 15 residues. CDR3 sequence: CASSVGAMTNTEAFF. In DNA form, the CDR3 reads TGTGCCAGTAGTGTCGGAGCAATGACGAACACTGAAGCTTTCTTT. Variable domain in full (rest from reference TRBV19 and TRBJ1-1): DGGITQSPKYLFRKEGQNVTLSCEQNLNHDAMYWYRQDPGQGLRLIYYSQIVNDFQKGDIAEGYSVSREKKESFPLTVTSAQKNPTAFYLCASSVGAMTNTEAFFGQGTRLTVV.

In this sample, this clone turned up a few times. The chain is built from TRBV18 and TRBJ2-3; TRBD2 agrees at 9 bases. The CDR3 covers 18 residues. With V trimmed by 4 bases and J by 5 bases, 16 bases remained unmatched. Germline V lookup: CDR1 KGHSH, CDR2 LQKENI. The CDR3 sequence: CASSRYPGLAGSRDTQYF. Here the CDR3 DNA reads TGTGCCAGCTCACGATACCCGGGCCTAGCGGGATCCCGAGATACGCAGTATTTT.

This clone was observed at least ten times. Other DNA variants within this sample encode the same CDR3. The chain couples TRBV5-1 to TRBJ2-2; TRBD1 matches 7 bases. The J segment lost 1 base and the V segment lost 4 bases, leaving 4 bases of the junction unmatched. Germline-derived CDR1 and CDR2 are SGHRS and YFSETQ. The CDR3 consists of 15 residues. The CDR3 nucleotides are TGCGCCAGCAGCCCTGGGACAGAGAACACCGGGGAGCTGTTTTTT. Protein product: CASSPGTENTGELFF.

The chain has TRBV5-1 and TRBJ2-7; 7 bases line up with TRBD1. Trimming at V came to 6 bases and at J to 3 bases, leaving 15 bases not matched to a gene. The CDR3 extends over 16 amino acids. The V gene's germline CDR1 is SGHRS and CDR2 YFSETQ. CDR3 sequence: CASTRAPSGTVYEQYF. CDR3 DNA sequence: TGCGCCAGCACTCGCGCACCATCAGGGACAGTCTACGAGCAGTACTTC.

The rearrangement uses TRBV5-1 and TRBJ1-3; TRBD1 matches 9 bases. Losses at the gene ends were 4 bases for V and 2 bases for J; bases not matched to a gene: 7. Germline values: CDR1 SGHRS, CDR2 YFSETQ. The CDR3 is made up of 16 amino acids. CDR3 coding DNA: TGCGCCAGCAGCATCGGGACAGGGCTTACTGGAAACACCATATATTTT. Amino acids: CASSIGTGLTGNTIYF.

The V call is TRBV28, the J call TRBJ2-3, with 12 bases that match TRBD2. The CDR3 contains 14 residues. Losses at the gene ends were 6 bases for V and 8 bases for J; bases not matched to a gene: 6. Germline values: CDR1 MDHEN, CDR2 SYDVKM. The CDR3 region is CASSPRLAGVTQYF. In DNA, the CDR3 is TGTGCCAGCAGCCCTCGACTAGCGGGAGTTACGCAGTATTTT. The full variable domain, with the rest looked up from reference TRBV28 and TRBJ2-3, is DVKVTQSSRYLVKRTGEKVFLECVQDMDHENMFWYRQDPGLGLRLIYFSYDVKMKEKGDIPEGYSVSREKKERFSLILESASTNQTSMYLCASSPRLAGVTQYFGPGTRLTVL.

V usage is TRBV7-9 and J usage is TRBJ1-1, with D hard to call. The germline V and J ends were trimmed by 5 bases and 5 bases, with 15 bases remaining between them. From germline, CDR1 is SEHNR and CDR2 FQNEAQ (reference sequence). The CDR3 extends over 14 amino acids. In DNA, the CDR3 is TGTGCCAGCAGCCCGAAGGGCCTGAGGACTGAAGCTTTCTTT. Translating gives CASSPKGLRTEAFF.

The V gene is TRBV7-2, the J gene TRBJ1-1; D is unresolved. This CDR3 has 15 amino acids. Trimming pared 5 bases from V and 3 bases from J, leaving 16 bases between. Germline CDR1 and CDR2: SGHTA and FQGNSA. The CDR3 coding sequence is TGTGCCAGCAGCAACCCAATGGAAGGAGACACTGAAGCTTTCTTT. This codes for CASSNPMEGDTEAFF.

The gene calls are TRBV6-1 and TRBJ1-2, with no clear D. From germline, CDR1 is MNHNS and CDR2 SASEGT. This CDR3 is built from 12 residues. V shed 1 base and J shed 8 bases, with 8 bases lying between them. CDR3 residues: CASSEELEGYTF. The CDR3 DNA reads as TGTGCCAGCAGTGAAGAATTAGAAGGCTACACCTTC.

Concerning this clone: Different DNA sequences within this sample yield the same CDR3. The chain carries TRBV19 and TRBJ2-7; possibly TRBD1 for D (6 bases). The CDR3 has 13 residues. V dropped 5 bases and J dropped 1 base, with 9 bases sitting between them. Germline-derived CDR1 and CDR2 are LNHDA and SQIVND (reference sequence). The CDR3 region is CASSLDSSYEQYF. DNA of the CDR3: TGTGCCAGTAGTTTGGACAGTTCCTACGAGCAGTACTTC.

This clone was recorded many times. The chain recombines TRBV6-4 with TRBJ2-1, with D uncertain. Germline CDR1 is MRHNA and CDR2 is SNTAGT. The V and J ends lost 3 bases and 3 bases respectively, with 12 bases between them. CDR3 length equals 15 residues. This CDR3 reads CASSEKPTDYNEQFF. CDR3 bases: TGTGCCAGCAGTGAGAAACCGACTGACTACAATGAGCAGTTCTTC.

J is TRBJ1-3 and V is TRBV7-9, with D maybe TRBD1 (5 bases). The CDR3 loop spans 13 amino acids. Trimming left V 6 bases short and J 16 bases short, with 22 bases between. Germline V lookup: CDR1 SEHNR, CDR2 FQNEAQ (reference sequence). The CDR3 DNA follows: TGTGCCAGCAGTCCCGGGGGGTCTTCCGGGGCTTATTTT. The encoded protein is CASSPGGSSGAYF.